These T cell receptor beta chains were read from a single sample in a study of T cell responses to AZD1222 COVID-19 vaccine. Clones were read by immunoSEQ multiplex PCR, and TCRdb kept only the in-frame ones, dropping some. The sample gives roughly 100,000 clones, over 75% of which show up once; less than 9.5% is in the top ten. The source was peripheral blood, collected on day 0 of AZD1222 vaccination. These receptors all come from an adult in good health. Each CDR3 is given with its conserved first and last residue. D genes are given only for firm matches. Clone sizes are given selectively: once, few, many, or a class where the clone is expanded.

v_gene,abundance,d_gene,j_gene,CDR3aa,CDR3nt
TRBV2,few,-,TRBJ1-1,CASIGRGDTEAFF,TGTGCCAGCATAGGGAGGGGGGACACTGAAGCTTTCTTT
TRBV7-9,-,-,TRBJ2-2,CASSLTHNTGELFF,TGTGCCAGCAGCTTAACACACAACACCGGGGAGCTGTTTTTT
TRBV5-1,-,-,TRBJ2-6,CASSLGDRRDSGANVLTF,TGCGCCAGCAGCTTGGGAGACAGACGAGACTCTGGGGCCAACGTCCTGACTTTC
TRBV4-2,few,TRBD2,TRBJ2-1,CASSLLGAGGPGDEQFF,TGTGCCAGCAGCCTCCTTGGAGCGGGAGGGCCCGGGGATGAGCAGTTCTTC
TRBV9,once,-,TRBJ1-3,CASSVSGTIYF,TGTGCCAGCAGCGTAAGTGGCACCATATATTTT
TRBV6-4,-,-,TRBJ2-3,CASSETAGAMTDTQYF,TGTGCCAGCAGTGAAACCGCGGGGGCCATGACGGATACGCAGTATTTT
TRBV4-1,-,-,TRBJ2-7,CASSHLIGLANYEQYF,TGCGCCAGCAGCCACCTTATTGGACTGGCGAACTACGAGCAGTACTTC
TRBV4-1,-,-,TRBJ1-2,CASSLGLGGYTF,TGCGCCAGCAGCCTAGGACTCGGGGGCTACACCTTC
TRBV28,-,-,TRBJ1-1,CASSFVRNEAFF,TGTGCCAGCAGTTTTGTCCGGAACGAGGCTTTCTTT
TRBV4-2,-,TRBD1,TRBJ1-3,CASSQDTGGYGNTIYF,TGTGCCAGCAGCCAAGATACAGGGGGATATGGAAACACCATATATTTT
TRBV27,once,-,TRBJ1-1,CASSLLGGMNTEAFF,TGTGCCAGCAGTTTATTAGGGGGGATGAACACTGAAGCTTTCTTT
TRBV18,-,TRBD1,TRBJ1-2,CASSPSDRGAYGYTF,TGTGCCAGCTCACCAAGTGACAGGGGGGCGTATGGCTACACCTTC
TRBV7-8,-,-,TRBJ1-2,CASSPGLTGVKGYTF,TGTGCCAGCAGCCCCGGCCTTACGGGGGTGAAAGGCTACACCTTC
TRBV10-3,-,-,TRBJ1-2,CAISEGGGYTF,TGTGCCATCAGCGAGGGGGGGGGCTACACCTTC
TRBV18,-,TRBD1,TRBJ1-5,CASSSNYRGGNQPQHF,TGTGCCAGCTCTTCAAATTACAGGGGCGGCAATCAGCCCCAGCATTTT
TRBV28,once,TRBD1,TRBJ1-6,CASSLRDRASPLHF,TGTGCCAGCAGTTTAAGAGACAGGGCTTCACCCCTCCACTTT
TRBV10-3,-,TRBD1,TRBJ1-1,CAISVTGGTWMNTEAFF,TGTGCCATCAGTGTTACAGGGGGTACGTGGATGAACACTGAAGCTTTCTTT
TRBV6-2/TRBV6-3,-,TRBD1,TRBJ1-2,CASSYAGQGNGYTF,TGTGCCAGCAGTTATGCGGGACAGGGGAATGGCTACACCTTC
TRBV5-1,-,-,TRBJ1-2,CASSLFENYGYTF,TGCGCCAGCAGCTTGTTTGAGAACTATGGCTACACCTTC